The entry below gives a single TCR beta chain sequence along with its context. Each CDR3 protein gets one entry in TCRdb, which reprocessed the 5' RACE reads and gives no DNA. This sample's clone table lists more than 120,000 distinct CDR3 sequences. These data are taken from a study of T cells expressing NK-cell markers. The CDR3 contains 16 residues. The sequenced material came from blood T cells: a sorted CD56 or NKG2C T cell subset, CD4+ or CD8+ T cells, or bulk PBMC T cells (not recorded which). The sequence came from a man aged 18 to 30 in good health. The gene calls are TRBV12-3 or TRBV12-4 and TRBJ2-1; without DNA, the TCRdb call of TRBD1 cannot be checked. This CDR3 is CASSFWDGRALNEQFF.